This T cell receptor (beta chain) was obtained from a study of cytomegalovirus exposure and HLA in healthy donors. A multiplex PCR was run with 60 Vbeta primers and 13 Jbeta primers. The data were produced by immunoSEQ multiplex PCR, yet TCRdb's version contains in-frame clones alone and is incomplete. The sample shows 150,000 to 200,000 clones, roughly 77% of them seen only once. The specimen was PBMCs. This receptor was taken from a woman aged 45-59 years in good health and CMV-seronegative.

CDR3 amino acids: CASSFKGAGETQYF. CDR3 nucleotide sequence: TGTGCCAGCAGCTTTAAAGGGGCAGGAGAGACCCAGTACTTC. The chain has TRBV11-2 and TRBJ2-5; D may be TRBD1 (5 bases). With 3 bases removed from V and 4 bases from J, the gap between germline ends came to 12 bases. CDR3 length: 14 residues. CDR1 and CDR2 from the germline V gene are SGHAT and FQNNGV.